This T cell receptor (beta chain) was captured by sequencing in a study of blood T cell repertoires in COVID-19. Study details: Samples came from the United States, Italy and Spain, spanning acute and convalescent COVID-19. Nucleic acid was either cDNA or gDNA, and it came from T cells, B-cell-depleted T cells, or PBMCs.

Trimming at V came to 3 bases and at J to 5 bases, leaving 11 bases not matched to a gene. The CDR3 loop spans 17 amino acids. Germline V gene sequence: CDR1 LGHNA, CDR2 YSLEER. As originally analysed: Amplification from reference gene primers served as the basis for estimated nucleated cell counts. Some clones are missing from TCRdb's copy, which holds only in-frame ones; the method was immunoSEQ multiplex PCR. V and J calls and clone size are as listed in that table; D and trimming were resolved from the DNA. The table has roughly 320,000 clones, about nine tenths seen once. Source material: peripheral blood. This clonotype was sampled from a woman in her twenties or thirties with COVID-19, enrolled during active disease. The chain combines TRBV4-3 with TRBJ2-2, with 8 bases fitting TRBD1. The CDR3 region has the DNA TGCGCCAGCAGCCACCATAGCAGGGGGCGCGCGACCGGGGAGCTGTTTTTT. Amino acids: CASSHHSRGRATGELFF.